One and the same sample provided the 20 T cell receptor beta chains below, sequenced in a study of cytomegalovirus exposure and HLA in healthy donors. The PCR made use of 60 Vbeta and 13 Jbeta primers. Using immunoSEQ multiplex PCR, the repertoire was profiled, and TCRdb retains in-frame clones only, with some absent. The sample holds hundreds of thousands of clones, roughly 89% seen once. The source material was PBMCs. Receptor source: a woman younger than 35 in good health and CMV-seronegative.

This clone was recorded once. CDR3 sequence (DNA): TGTGCCAGCAGGGAGACAGGGTTTAAGCAGTTCTTC. Amino acid sequence: CASRETGFKQFF. The J gene is TRBJ2-1, the V gene TRBV6-5; TRBD1 agrees at 7 bases. The CDR3 length is 12 residues. V trimming: 6 bases; J trimming: 11 bases; junction bases outside the gene matches: 7. Germline lookup yields CDR1 MNHEY and CDR2 SVGAGI.

The chain combines TRBV7-9 with TRBJ1-2, with 8 bases that match TRBD1. V trimming: 3 bases; J trimming: 1 base; junction bases outside the gene matches: 10. Per germline, CDR1 SEHNR and CDR2 FQNEAQ (reference sequence). The CDR3 spans 17 residues. The CDR3 DNA reads TGTGCCAGCAGCTTTGGGGGACAGGAGGGTCTTAACTATGGCTACACCTTC. The encoded protein is CASSFGGQEGLNYGYTF.

This chain links TRBV10-2 with TRBJ2-7; the match to TRBD1 covers 7 bases. Germline CDR1 reads WSHSY; CDR2 reads SAAADI. The junction had 7 bases not matched to a gene; V was cut back by 3 bases and J by 5 bases. CDR3 length: 14 amino acids. The CDR3 spells CASSDSGGGHEQYF. The CDR3 DNA reads as TGCGCCAGCAGTGACTCAGGGGGTGGCCACGAGCAGTACTTC.

This clone was recorded only once. This rearrangement joins TRBV29-1 to TRBJ1-1; 7 bases fit TRBD1. Germline values: CDR1 SQVTM, CDR2 ANQGSEA. This CDR3 contains 14 residues. With 5 bases clipped from V and 0 bases from J, the junction kept 6 bases outside the gene matches. CDR3: CSVLRGDMNTEAFF. CDR3 nucleotides: TGCAGCGTTCTCAGGGGGGACATGAACACTGAAGCTTTCTTT. The full variable domain, completed using reference TRBV29-1 and TRBJ1-1, is SAVISQKPSRDICQRGTSLTIQCQVDSQVTMMFWYRQQPGQSLTLIATANQGSEATYESGFVIDKFPISRPNLTFSTLTVSNMSPEDSSIYLCSVLRGDMNTEAFFGQGTRLTVV.

This chain links TRBV10-1 with TRBJ2-1; 7 nucleotides match TRBD2. Germline V gene data show CDR1 as WNHNN and CDR2 as SYGVQD (reference sequence). J was trimmed by 2 bases and V by 3 bases; bases with no gene match: 7. The CDR3 contains 16 residues. The CDR3 sequence: CASSDNAGVPYNEQFF. The CDR3, as DNA: TGCGCCAGCAGTGATAATGCGGGGGTCCCCTACAATGAGCAGTTCTTC.

This sequence joins TRBV7-8 and TRBJ1-5; D gene ambiguous. Deletions cut 3 bases from V and 2 bases from J, with 8 bases between. This CDR3 has 14 amino acids. CDR1 is SGHVS, CDR2 FQNEAQ, per germline. The CDR3 region has the DNA TGTGCCAGCAGCTTCGAGATGGGCAATCAGCCCCAGCATTTT. Amino acid sequence: CASSFEMGNQPQHF.

This clone was counted a few times. V is TRBV10-3 and J is TRBJ1-3; D is unclear. This CDR3 is 18 amino acids long. Trimming removed 0 bases from V and 0 bases from J, with 15 bases in between. Germline CDR1 reads ENHRY; CDR2 reads SYGVKD. The CDR3 sequence is CAISESRMGGRSGNTIYF. CDR3 nucleotide sequence: TGTGCCATCAGTGAGTCTAGAATGGGCGGGCGCTCTGGAAACACCATATATTTT.

The chain recombines TRBV11-3 with TRBJ2-1; the match to TRBD1 covers 8 bases. This CDR3 has 14 amino acids. CDR1 is SGHNT, CDR2 YENEEA, per germline. V shed 1 base and J 7 bases; nucleotides not matched to a gene: 3. The CDR3 sequence: CASSLGQGMNEQFF. The CDR3 DNA sequence: TGTGCCAGCAGCTTAGGACAGGGGATGAATGAGCAGTTCTTC.

The chain couples TRBV14 to TRBJ1-1, with TRBD1 identical over 9 bases. This CDR3 region has 17 residues. Unmatched junction bases numbered 8, after V lost 2 bases and J lost 1 base. Germline values: CDR1 SGHDN, CDR2 FVKESK. CDR3 amino acids: CASSQSPRGQGNTEAFF. CDR3 bases: TGTGCCAGCAGCCAATCCCCACGGGGACAGGGGAACACTGAAGCTTTCTTT.

This rearrangement joins TRBV2 to TRBJ2-7; the match to TRBD2 covers 9 bases. J lost 4 bases, V lost 7 bases, and 8 bases had no gene match. CDR3 size: 14 residues. Germline-derived CDR1 and CDR2 are SNHLY and FYNNEI. CDR3 sequence reads: CASMGRLAGYEQYF. The CDR3 DNA is TGTGCCAGCATGGGTAGGCTAGCGGGGTACGAGCAGTACTTC.

The rearrangement links TRBV10-3 to TRBJ2-2; D possibly corresponds to TRBD1 (5 bases). V lost 6 bases, J lost 0 bases, and 17 bases lay in between. The CDR3 is 17 residues long. Germline values: CDR1 ENHRY, CDR2 SYGVKD. CDR3 bases: TGTGCCATCAGAGAATTGGCGTCAGGGCCGAACACCGGGGAGCTGTTTTTT. It yields the protein CAIRELASGPNTGELFF.

This sequence joins TRBV2 and TRBJ1-1; 8 bases line up with TRBD1. V was clipped by 8 bases and J by 3 bases; unmatched bases: 14. The germline V gene encodes CDR1 SNHLY and CDR2 FYNNEI. CDR3 length: 16 residues. The CDR3 DNA reads as TGTGCCAGCTGTGGGCAGGGGGCTTACGGAGACACTGAAGCTTTCTTT. Protein product: CASCGQGAYGDTEAFF.

This clone was counted between two and nine times. In DNA form, the CDR3 reads TGTGCCAGCAGTTGGACAGGGGCAAACACTGAAGCTTTCTTT. Translation: CASSWTGANTEAFF. J is TRBJ1-1 and V is TRBV7-9, with TRBD1 identical over 9 bases. The CDR3 is 14 residues long. After removal of 6 bases from V and 2 bases from J, the junction contained 4 bases not matched to a gene. Germline-derived CDR1 and CDR2 are SEHNR and FQNEAQ (reference sequence).

This chain uses TRBV29-1 with TRBJ2-3; 13 nucleotides match TRBD2. The J segment lost 6 bases and the V segment lost 7 bases, leaving 19 bases of the junction unmatched. The germline gives CDR1 SQVTM, CDR2 ANQGSEA. The CDR3 totals 18 residues. This CDR3 reads CSGVSPQGLAGPGDTQYF. The CDR3 DNA reads as TGCAGCGGTGTGTCGCCCCAGGGACTAGCGGGGCCGGGGGATACGCAGTATTTT.

The chain uses TRBV11-2 and TRBJ2-7, with TRBD1 matching over 9 bases. Germline-derived CDR1 and CDR2 are SGHAT and FQNNGV. V was pared by 3 bases and J by 2 bases, with 8 bases of the junction left unmatched. CDR3 length: 16 residues. The CDR3 bases are TGTGCCAGCAGCTTCCCGTCCGGGACAGGGCCCTACGAGCAGTACTTC. It yields the protein CASSFPSGTGPYEQYF.

This sequence joins TRBV11-3 and TRBJ2-1; 7 bases fit TRBD2. CDR1 is SGHNT, CDR2 YENEEA, per germline. The CDR3 is 15 residues long. Trimming took 3 bases from V and 2 from J; bases not matched to a gene: 4. The CDR3 DNA is TGTGCCAGCAGCTTGGAGGCGGGAGCCTACAATGAGCAGTTCTTC. Encoded protein: CASSLEAGAYNEQFF.

The chain employs TRBV2 and TRBJ1-2, with a possible D match to TRBD1 (6 bases). Germline CDR1 SNHLY, CDR2 FYNNEI. The CDR3 sequence is 14 residues long. Trimming removed 2 bases at V and 4 bases at J, with 11 bases between. The CDR3 DNA is TGTGCCAGCAGTGAAAGACAGGCTGCCTATGGCTACACCTTC. It yields the protein CASSERQAAYGYTF.

This clone appeared a single time. The J gene is TRBJ2-2, the V gene TRBV29-1, with TRBD1 matching 7 bases. V lost 8 bases and J lost 0; bases outside the gene matches: 6. This CDR3 has 14 amino acids. The germline gives CDR1 SQVTM, CDR2 ANQGSEA. The CDR3 sequence: CSFTGTANTGELFF. In DNA form, the CDR3 reads TGCAGCTTTACCGGGACAGCGAACACCGGGGAGCTGTTTTTT.

The J gene is TRBJ2-5, the V gene TRBV11-3, with a tentative D call TRBD2 (6 bases). This CDR3 contains 13 residues. V lost 1 base to trimming and J lost 4 bases, with 7 bases between them. Germline-derived CDR1 and CDR2 are SGHNT and YENEEA. The DNA of the CDR3 is TGTGCCAGCAGCTTAGCGGGGGTAGAGACCCAGTACTTC. Amino acids: CASSLAGVETQYF.

The rearrangement joins TRBV10-2 to TRBJ2-2; 10 bases are a match to TRBD2. CDR1 WSHSY and CDR2 SAAADI come from the germline V gene. The junction had 8 bases not matched to a gene; V was cut back by 3 bases and J by 4 bases. There are 17 residues in the CDR3. CDR3 protein: CASSDKRGGVGTGELFF. The CDR3, as DNA: TGCGCCAGCAGTGACAAGCGGGGGGGCGTAGGCACCGGGGAGCTGTTTTTT.